This T cell receptor (beta chain) was sequenced in a study of T cell responses to AZD1222 COVID-19 vaccine. General study results and limits: Spike-specific TCRs gained breadth and depth after people received two AZD1222 doses. Among vaccine-associated CD4 TCRs, coverage spanned spike, with dominance at 160-218 and 743-854.

The data were produced by immunoSEQ multiplex PCR, yet TCRdb's version contains in-frame clones alone and is incomplete. The sample lists approximately 150,000 clones, around 90% occurring once. On this clone: The antigen is undetermined.

Sample: peripheral blood, taken 28 days after the second AZD1222 dose. This clonotype originated in an adult who received the AZD1222 COVID-19 vaccine.

This CDR3 is CASSRLALAGGTDTQYF. The CDR3 bases are TGTGCCAGCAGCCGTCTGGCGCTAGCGGGGGGCACAGATACGCAGTATTTT. This chain joins TRBV7-2 and TRBJ2-3, with 10 bases lining up with TRBD2. Germline V CDR1 and CDR2: SGHTA, FQGNSA. The V and J ends lost 5 bases and 1 base, in that order; junction bases with no gene match: 9. The CDR3 totals 17 residues.